The clone carrying this TCR beta chain came up many times. These data come from a study of Graves' ophthalmopathy and Graves' hyperthyroidism. Whole-study context: Peripheral blood sampling occurred at initial diagnosis, before any treatment.

Other autoimmune disease, uncontrolled infection, pregnancy and lactation led to exclusion. PBMCs were isolated by Ficoll-Paque density gradient centrifugation, using around 10 ml of fresh peripheral blood as the starting material. This CDR3 spans 12 amino acids. Germline V gene lookup returns CDR1 LNHDA and CDR2 SQIVND (reference sequence). The V and J ends lost 6 bases and 8 bases, in that order; junction bases with no gene match: 6. The authors amplified TCR beta CDR3 regions, and they did so from RNA transcripts for repertoire sequencing. HTBI-primed first-round RT-PCR preceded second-round multiplex PCR. TCRdb fed the multiplex PCR reads into MiXCR, producing one record per CDR3 protein. Of around 170,000 distinct CDR3 sequences detected, over 35% appear once; the ten largest clones hold roughly 5.2%.

This chain links TRBV19 with TRBJ1-2; 7 bases are a match to TRBD1. Sequencing was done on a sample of peripheral blood. The TCR originated in a woman aged 35 to 49 with Graves' ophthalmopathy. CDR3 sequence reads: CASRLQGLGYTF. The CDR3 DNA reads as TGTGCCAGTAGATTACAGGGGCTGGGCTACACCTTC.